This T cell receptor (beta chain) was identified during a study of human T cells and chemical hapten exposure. Ten or more counts support this clonotype. In the authors' workflow: Samples ranged from roughly 23,224 to 690,600 TCRs, with a median of about 96,000. One entry per CDR3 protein results from TCRdb running MiXCR on the RACE reads. These V and J calls originate from TCRdb's pipeline instead of the authors' own analysis. The sample has more than 80,000 distinct CDR3 sequences; around 12% are singletons. Time point reported: pre-sensitization, week 0. Treatment given: therapeutic diphenylcyclopropenone sensitization with weekly scalp DPC. This sequence originates from a woman aged 45-65 years with alopecia areata. Some clones in this sample may be carry-over from other donors' samples. The sample was whole blood, taken in connection with sensitization to the hapten diphenylcyclopropenone (DPC).

The CDR3 DNA sequence: TGCGCCGGACGGGACTGGAGCTACGAGCAGTACTTC. Its translation is CAGRDWSYEQYF. The chain employs TRBV5-1 and TRBJ2-7; D possibly corresponds to TRBD2 (6 bases). CDR1 is SGHRS, CDR2 YFSETQ, per germline. The CDR3 has 12 residues. V dropped 10 bases and J dropped 3 bases, with 14 bases sitting between them. The entire variable domain, with the rest obtained from reference TRBV5-1 and TRBJ2-7, is as follows: KAGVTQTPRYLIKTRGQQVTLSCSPISGHRSVSWYQQTPGQGLQFLFEYFSETQRNKGNFPGRFSGRQFSNSRSEMNVSTLELGDSALYLCAGRDWSYEQYFGPGTRLTVT.